What follows is one T cell receptor (beta chain) and its context. The target antigen is unknown. According to the study, TCR beta libraries were built with iRepertoire HTBI primers and CDR3-region Arm-PCR. TCRdb independently ran MiXCR on the multiplex PCR reads; one entry per CDR3 protein. The sample yields 250,000 or so distinct CDR3 sequences, roughly 21% seen once. These data belong to a study of regulatory T cells in long-lasting Graves disease. General study points: Accuracy may have suffered from the small sample size. Those with persistent disease had in common more public clonotypes (roughly 3,000) than new patients (approximately 890). Peripheral blood, not thyroid tissue, was the sole material studied. Persistent cases favored TRBV28, TRBJ1-2 and TRBJ2-5.

V was trimmed by 2 bases and J by 7 bases, leaving 5 bases between them. CDR1 and CDR2 (germline): LGHNA, YSLEER. CDR3 length: 11 residues. Indicated time point: newly diagnosed GD, antithyroid drugs for less than 3 months. Extracted PBMC RNA gave rise to the TCR library. The TCR originated in a female donor with Graves disease. The specimen was peripheral blood mononuclear cells (PBMCs), collected at new diagnosis, from a patient treated with antithyroid drugs. The chain links TRBV4-3 to TRBJ1-2, with D uncertain. CDR3 in DNA: TGCGCCAGCAGCCAAACGGGTGGCTACACCTTC. Its translation: CASSQTGGYTF.